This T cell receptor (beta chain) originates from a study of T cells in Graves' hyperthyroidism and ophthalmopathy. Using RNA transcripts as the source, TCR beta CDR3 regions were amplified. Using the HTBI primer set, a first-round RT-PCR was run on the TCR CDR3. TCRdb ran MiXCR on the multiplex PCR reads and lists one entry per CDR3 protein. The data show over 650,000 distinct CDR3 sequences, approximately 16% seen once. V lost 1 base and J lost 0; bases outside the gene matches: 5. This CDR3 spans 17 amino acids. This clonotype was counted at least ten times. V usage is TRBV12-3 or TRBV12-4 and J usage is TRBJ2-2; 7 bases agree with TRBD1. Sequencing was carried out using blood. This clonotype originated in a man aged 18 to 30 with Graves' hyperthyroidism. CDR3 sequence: CASSLGVGTANTGELFF. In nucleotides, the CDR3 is TGTGCCAGCAGTTTAGGTGTCGGGACAGCGAACACCGGGGAGCTGTTTTTT.